A selection of T cell receptor beta chains follows, all from one sample in a study of T cell responses to AZD1222 COVID-19 vaccine. The table came from immunoSEQ multiplex PCR; TCRdb's copy has only in-frame clones and leaves some out. The sample has some 150,000 clones; roughly 85% are singletons. Sample: peripheral blood, taken 28 days after the second dose of the MenACWY control vaccine. These TCRs come from an adult who received the MenACWY meningococcal vaccine as a control. Each CDR3 is given with its conserved first and last residue. Fields, in order: V gene, J gene, CDR3 protein.

>TRBV5-1|TRBJ2-7
CASSPGLAGGNFHEQYF
>TRBV19|TRBJ1-3
CASSPTGANGNTIYF
>TRBV28|TRBJ1-1
CASRRGDVTNTEAFF
>TRBV11-3|TRBJ2-3
CASSSREIWSDTQYF
>TRBV3-1/TRBV3-2|TRBJ1-1
CASSHPGQGNTEAFF
>TRBV4-3|TRBJ2-7
CASSQSGPTGGPEDEQYF
>TRBV5-1|TRBJ2-5
CASSSGLAGEGTQYF
>TRBV14|TRBJ1-3
CASSQVADGNTIYF
>TRBV10-3|TRBJ1-3
CAISEFYPGTSGSGNTIYF
>TRBV27|TRBJ1-6
CASSLYKGASLSPLHF
>TRBV18|TRBJ1-5
CASSPQGSGAQPQHF
>TRBV2|TRBJ1-3
CASSPGQGPDTIYF
>TRBV9|TRBJ2-7
CASSLAGSSYEQYF
>TRBV10-2|TRBJ2-1
CASIPDRGHYNEQFF
>TRBV28|TRBJ1-2
CASRPGTGDNYGYTF
>TRBV6-4|TRBJ2-1
CASSVGGYNEQFF
>TRBV6-4|TRBJ2-1
CASSGDPGGEQFF
>TRBV2|TRBJ2-1
CASSAQTSGMWNEQFF
>TRBV6-2/TRBV6-3|TRBJ2-5
CASSFQRGGLETQYF
>TRBV6-6|TRBJ1-3
CASSPGQGATGNTIYF
>TRBV28|TRBJ2-1
CASSPGVGSEQFF